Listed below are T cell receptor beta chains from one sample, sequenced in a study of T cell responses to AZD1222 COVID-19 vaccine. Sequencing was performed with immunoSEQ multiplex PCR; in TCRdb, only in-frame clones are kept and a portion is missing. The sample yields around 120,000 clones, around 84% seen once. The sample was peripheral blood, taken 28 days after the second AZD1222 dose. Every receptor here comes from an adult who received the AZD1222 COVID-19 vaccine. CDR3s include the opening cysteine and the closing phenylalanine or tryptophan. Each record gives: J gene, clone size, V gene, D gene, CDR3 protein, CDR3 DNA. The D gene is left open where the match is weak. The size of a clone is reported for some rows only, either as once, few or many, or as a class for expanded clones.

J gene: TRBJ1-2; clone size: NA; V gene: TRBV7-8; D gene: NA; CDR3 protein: CASSRNRAGGYTF; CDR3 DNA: TGTGCCAGCAGCCGAAACAGGGCTGGAGGCTACACCTTC
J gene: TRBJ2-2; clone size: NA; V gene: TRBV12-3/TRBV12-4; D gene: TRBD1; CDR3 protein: CASDRANTGELFF; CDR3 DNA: TGTGCCAGCGACAGGGCGAACACCGGGGAGCTGTTTTTT
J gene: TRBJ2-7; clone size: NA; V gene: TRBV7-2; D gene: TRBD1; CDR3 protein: CASSAHTGVDEQYF; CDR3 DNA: TGTGCCAGCAGCGCCCATACAGGGGTTGACGAGCAGTACTTC
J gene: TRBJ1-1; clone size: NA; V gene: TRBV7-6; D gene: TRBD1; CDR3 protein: CASSLWDRGSVNTEAFF; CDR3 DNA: TGTGCCAGCAGCTTATGGGACAGGGGATCCGTGAACACTGAAGCTTTCTTT
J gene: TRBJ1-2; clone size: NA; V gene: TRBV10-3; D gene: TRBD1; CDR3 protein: CAISGQAREANYGYTF; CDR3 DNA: TGTGCCATCAGCGGACAGGCCAGGGAAGCTAACTATGGCTACACCTTC
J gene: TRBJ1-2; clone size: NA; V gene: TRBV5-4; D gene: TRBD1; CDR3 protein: CASSTGQGNVFGYTF; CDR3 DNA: TGTGCCAGCAGCACGGGACAGGGGAACGTCTTCGGCTACACCTTC
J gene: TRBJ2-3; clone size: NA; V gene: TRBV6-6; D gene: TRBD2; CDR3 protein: CAISPGGSHTQYF; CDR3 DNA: TGTGCCATCTCGCCGGGGGGATCGCATACGCAGTATTTT
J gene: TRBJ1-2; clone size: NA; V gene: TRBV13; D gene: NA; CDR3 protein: CASSLGLRGRFGYGYTF; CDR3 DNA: TGTGCCAGCAGCTTAGGCCTGCGGGGGCGCTTCGGTTATGGCTACACCTTC
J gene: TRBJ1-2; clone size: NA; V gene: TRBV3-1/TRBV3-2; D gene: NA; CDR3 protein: CASSPKSRHFYGYTF; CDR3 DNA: TGTGCCAGCAGCCCCAAATCCCGACATTTCTATGGCTACACCTTC
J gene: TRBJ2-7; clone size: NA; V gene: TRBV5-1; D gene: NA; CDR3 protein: CASSLAAVAQGEQYF; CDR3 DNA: TGCGCCAGCAGCTTGGCGGCGGTAGCACAGGGCGAGCAGTACTTC
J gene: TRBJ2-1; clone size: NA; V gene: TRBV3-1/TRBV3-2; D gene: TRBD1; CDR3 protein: CASSREQGLNFYNEQFF; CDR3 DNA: TGTGCCAGCAGTCGGGAACAGGGGCTTAACTTCTACAATGAGCAGTTCTTC
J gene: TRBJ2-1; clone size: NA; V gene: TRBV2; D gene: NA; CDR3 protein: CASSEKGRPSYNEQFF; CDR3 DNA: TGTGCCAGCAGTGAAAAAGGCCGTCCCTCCTACAATGAGCAGTTCTTC
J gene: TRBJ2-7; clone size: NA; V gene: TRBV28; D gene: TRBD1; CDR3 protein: CASTGTGGSYEQYF; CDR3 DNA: TGTGCCAGCACCGGGACAGGGGGCTCGTACGAGCAGTACTTC
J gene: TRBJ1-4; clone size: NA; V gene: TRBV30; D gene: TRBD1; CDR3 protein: CAWRGRGRPNEKLFF; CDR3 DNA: TGTGCCTGGAGGGGGAGGGGGCGGCCTAATGAAAAACTGTTTTTT
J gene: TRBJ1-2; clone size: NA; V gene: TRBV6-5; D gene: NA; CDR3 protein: CASSYSSGDSSYGYTF; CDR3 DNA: TGTGCCAGCAGTTACTCTTCCGGGGATAGTAGCTATGGCTACACCTTC
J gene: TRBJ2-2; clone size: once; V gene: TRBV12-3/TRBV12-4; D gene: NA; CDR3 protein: CATGGFTGELFF; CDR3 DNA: TGTGCCACCGGGGGTTTCACCGGGGAGCTGTTTTTT
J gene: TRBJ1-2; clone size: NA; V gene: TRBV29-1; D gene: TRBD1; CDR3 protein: CSVEGGQGEGGYTF; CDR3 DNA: TGCAGCGTTGAAGGCGGACAGGGGGAGGGAGGCTACACCTTC
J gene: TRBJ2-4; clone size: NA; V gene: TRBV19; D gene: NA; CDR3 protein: CASSPGSDIQYF; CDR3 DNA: TGTGCCAGTAGTCCCGGGAGTGACATTCAGTACTTC
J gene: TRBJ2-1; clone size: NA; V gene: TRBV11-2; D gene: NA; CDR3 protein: CASSLVPGLSFGEQFF; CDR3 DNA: TGTGCCAGCAGCTTAGTCCCGGGACTGTCGTTCGGTGAGCAGTTCTTC
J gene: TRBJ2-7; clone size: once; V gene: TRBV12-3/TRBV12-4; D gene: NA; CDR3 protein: CASRKTPNYEQYF; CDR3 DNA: TGTGCCAGCAGAAAGACTCCAAACTACGAGCAGTACTTC
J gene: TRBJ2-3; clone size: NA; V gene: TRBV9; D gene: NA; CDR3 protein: CASNNRGTDTQYF; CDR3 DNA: TGTGCCAGCAATAACAGGGGCACAGATACGCAGTATTTT
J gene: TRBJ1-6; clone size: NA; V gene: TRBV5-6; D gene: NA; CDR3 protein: CASSDLKTGSPLHF; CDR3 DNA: TGTGCCAGCAGCGACCTTAAGACGGGTTCACCCCTCCACTTT
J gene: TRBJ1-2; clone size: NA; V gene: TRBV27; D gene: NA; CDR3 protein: CASSAGVGFGYTF; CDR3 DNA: TGTGCCAGCAGTGCAGGGGTGGGGTTTGGCTACACCTTC
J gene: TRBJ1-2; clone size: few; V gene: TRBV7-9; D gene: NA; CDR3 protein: CASRTFRGNYGYTF; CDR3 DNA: TGTGCCAGCAGAACCTTCAGGGGTAACTATGGCTACACCTTC
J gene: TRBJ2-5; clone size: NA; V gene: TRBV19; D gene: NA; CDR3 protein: CASSGGFGETQYF; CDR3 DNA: TGTGCCAGTAGTGGTGGGTTCGGAGAGACCCAGTACTTC
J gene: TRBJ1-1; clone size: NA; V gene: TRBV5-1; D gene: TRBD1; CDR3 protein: CASSVGQGLNTEAFF; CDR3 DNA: TGCGCCAGCAGCGTGGGACAGGGGCTGAACACTGAAGCTTTCTTT
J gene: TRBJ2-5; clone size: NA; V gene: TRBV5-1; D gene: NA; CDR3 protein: CASSLSNRGETQYF; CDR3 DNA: TGCGCCAGCAGCTTAAGCAACCGGGGCGAGACCCAGTACTTC
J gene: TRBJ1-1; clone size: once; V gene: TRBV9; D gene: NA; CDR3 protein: CASSSGHLRTEAFF; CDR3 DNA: TGTGCCAGCAGCTCAGGACACTTACGGACTGAAGCTTTCTTT
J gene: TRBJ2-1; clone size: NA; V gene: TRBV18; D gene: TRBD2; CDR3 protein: CASSGLAEYNEQFF; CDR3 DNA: TGTGCCAGCTCTGGACTAGCAGAGTACAATGAGCAGTTCTTC
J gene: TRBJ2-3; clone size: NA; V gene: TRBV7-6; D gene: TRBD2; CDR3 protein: CASSEEGRADTQYF; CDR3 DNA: TGTGCCAGCAGCGAGGAGGGGAGGGCAGATACGCAGTATTTT
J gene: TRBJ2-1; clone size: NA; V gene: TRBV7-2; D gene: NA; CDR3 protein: CASNDGESYNEQFF; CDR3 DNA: TGTGCCAGCAACGACGGTGAGTCCTACAATGAGCAGTTCTTC
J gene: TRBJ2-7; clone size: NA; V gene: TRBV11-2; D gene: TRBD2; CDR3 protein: CASSLASGTYEQYF; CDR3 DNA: TGTGCCAGCAGCTTGGCTAGCGGGACCTACGAGCAGTACTTC
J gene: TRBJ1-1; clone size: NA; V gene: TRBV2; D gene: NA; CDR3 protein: CASSEGVVNTEAFF; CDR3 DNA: TGTGCCAGCAGTGAAGGGGTGGTGAACACTGAAGCTTTCTTT
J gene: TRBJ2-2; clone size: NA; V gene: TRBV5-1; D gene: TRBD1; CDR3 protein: CASSHRDRDTGELFF; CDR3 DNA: TGCGCCAGCAGCCATAGAGACAGGGACACCGGGGAGCTGTTTTTT
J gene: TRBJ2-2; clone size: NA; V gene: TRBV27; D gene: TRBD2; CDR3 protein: CAVWTSLGGELFF; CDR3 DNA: TGTGCCGTATGGACTAGCTTGGGCGGGGAGCTGTTTTTT
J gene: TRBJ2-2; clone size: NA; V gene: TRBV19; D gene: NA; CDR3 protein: CASKFLNTGELFF; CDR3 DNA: TGTGCCAGTAAATTTCTTAACACCGGGGAGCTGTTTTTT
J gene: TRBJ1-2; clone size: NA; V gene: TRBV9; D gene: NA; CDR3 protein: CASSEGVYGYTF; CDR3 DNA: TGTGCCAGCAGCGAGGGTGTCTATGGCTACACCTTC
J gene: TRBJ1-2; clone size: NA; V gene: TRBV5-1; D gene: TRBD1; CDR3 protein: CASSLDRGRYGYTF; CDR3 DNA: TGCGCCAGCAGCTTGGACAGGGGGAGATATGGCTACACCTTC
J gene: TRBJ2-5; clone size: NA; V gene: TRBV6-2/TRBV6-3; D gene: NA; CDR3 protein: CASSYGETQYF; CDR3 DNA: TGTGCCAGCAGTTACGGGGAGACCCAGTACTTC
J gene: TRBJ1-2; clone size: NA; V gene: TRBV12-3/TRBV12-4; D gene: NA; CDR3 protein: CASSLEGGHGYTF; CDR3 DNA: TGTGCCAGCAGTTTGGAAGGGGGGCATGGCTACACCTTC
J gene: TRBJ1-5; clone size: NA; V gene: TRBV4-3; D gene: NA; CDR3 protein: CASSQEAGVWNQPQHF; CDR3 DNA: TGCGCCAGCAGCCAAGAAGCGGGGGTGTGGAATCAGCCCCAGCATTTT
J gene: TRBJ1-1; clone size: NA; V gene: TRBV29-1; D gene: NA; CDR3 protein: CSVDRAVEAFF; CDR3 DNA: TGCAGCGTTGATAGGGCAGTTGAAGCTTTCTTT
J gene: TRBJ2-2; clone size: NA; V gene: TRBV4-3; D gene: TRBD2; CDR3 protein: CASSQAGLGNTGELFF; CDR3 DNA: TGCGCCAGCAGCCAAGCGGGACTAGGAAACACCGGGGAGCTGTTTTTT
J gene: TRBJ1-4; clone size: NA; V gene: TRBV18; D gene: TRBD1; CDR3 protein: CASSPGQGYEKLFF; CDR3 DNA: TGTGCCAGCTCACCGGGACAGGGTTATGAAAAACTGTTTTTT
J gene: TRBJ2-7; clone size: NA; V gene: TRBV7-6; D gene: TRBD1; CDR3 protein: CASSPGQSYEQYF; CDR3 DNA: TGTGCCAGCAGCCCGGGACAGAGCTACGAGCAGTACTTC